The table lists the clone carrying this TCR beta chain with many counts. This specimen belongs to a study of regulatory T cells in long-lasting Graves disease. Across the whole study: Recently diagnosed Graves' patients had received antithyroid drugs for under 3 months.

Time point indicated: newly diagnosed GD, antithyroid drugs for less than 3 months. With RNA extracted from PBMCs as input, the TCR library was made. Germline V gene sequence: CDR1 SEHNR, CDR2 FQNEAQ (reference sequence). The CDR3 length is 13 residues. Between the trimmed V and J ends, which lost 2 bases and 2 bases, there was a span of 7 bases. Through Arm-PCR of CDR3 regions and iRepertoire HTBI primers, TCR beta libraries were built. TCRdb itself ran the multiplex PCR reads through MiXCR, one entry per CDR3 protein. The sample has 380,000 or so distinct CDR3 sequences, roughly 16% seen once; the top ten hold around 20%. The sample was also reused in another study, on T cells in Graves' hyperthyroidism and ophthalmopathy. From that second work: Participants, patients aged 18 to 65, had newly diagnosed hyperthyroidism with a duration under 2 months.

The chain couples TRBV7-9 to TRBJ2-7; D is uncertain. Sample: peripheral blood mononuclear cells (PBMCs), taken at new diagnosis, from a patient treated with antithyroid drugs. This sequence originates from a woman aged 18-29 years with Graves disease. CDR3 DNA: TGTGCCAGCAGCTTACCCCCGGCCTACGAGCAGTACTTC. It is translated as CASSLPPAYEQYF.